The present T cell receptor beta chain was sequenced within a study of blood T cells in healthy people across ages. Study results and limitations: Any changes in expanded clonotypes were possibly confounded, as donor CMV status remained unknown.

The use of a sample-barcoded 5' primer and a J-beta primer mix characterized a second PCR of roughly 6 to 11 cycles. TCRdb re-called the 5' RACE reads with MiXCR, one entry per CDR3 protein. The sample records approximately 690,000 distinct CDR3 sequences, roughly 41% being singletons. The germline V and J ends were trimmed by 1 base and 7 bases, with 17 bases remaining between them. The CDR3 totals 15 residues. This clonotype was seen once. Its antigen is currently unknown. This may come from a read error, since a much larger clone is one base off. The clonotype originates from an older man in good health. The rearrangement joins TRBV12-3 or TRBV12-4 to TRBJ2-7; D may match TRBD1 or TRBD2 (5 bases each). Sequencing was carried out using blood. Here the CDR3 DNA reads TGTGCCAGCAGTTTAGGGCATAACGGGGCGGATGAGCAGTACTTC. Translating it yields CASSLGHNGADEQYF.